A selection of T cell receptor beta chains follows, all from one sample in a study of T cell changes during pregnancy in multiple sclerosis. Only in-frame clones appear in the TCRdb table, and some are missing; sequencing was by immunoSEQ multiplex PCR. The repertoire holds 50,000 or so clones, with 80% to 95% as singletons. This sample comprised CD4+ T cells from peripheral blood mononuclear cells, obtained in the third trimester of pregnancy. These receptors all stem from a female donor with multiple sclerosis, enrolled in a pregnancy study. The conserved cysteine and the conserved F or W are not part of the CDR3 here. A D gene is named only where the DNA matches it firmly.

d_gene,v_gene,len,CDR3aa
NA,TRBV5-1,11,ASMRTGQETQY
TRBD1,TRBV5-1,12,ASSFGDRANEQY
NA,TRBV28,12,ASSERYSVGEQY
NA,TRBV5-1,12,ASSFDSPNTEAF
NA,TRBV10-1,12,ASSELSGTGELF
TRBD1,TRBV29-1,17,SVWDTGTGGFLGYNEQF
TRBD2,TRBV12-5,13,ASGLAERSGLLEY
NA,TRBV19,14,ASSQTEAATNEKLF
NA,TRBV28,11,ASSNRQSYGYT
TRBD1,TRBV28,13,ASSSWGQGYEKLF
TRBD1,TRBV2,11,ASRRQGAHGYT
TRBD2,TRBV7-3,13,ASSLAGGAYNEQF
NA,TRBV5-6,13,ASLKMGAFSTEAF
TRBD2,TRBV10-3,14,AISGGTSANTGELF
TRBD2,TRBV5-4,11,ASGRDVNNEQF
TRBD1,TRBV13,15,ASSSTGTGSLNTEAF
NA,TRBV5-5,13,ASSLVRTSTDTQY
TRBD1,TRBV5-5,12,ASSWGTDLLPQH
TRBD1,TRBV6-1,12,ASSDRDRAVGAF
NA,TRBV6-1,12,ASSIKRGSYEQY
TRBD1,TRBV4-1,14,ASSQDVGQGLGEQY
NA,TRBV4-2,10,ASSLRSGELF